This TCR beta chain originates from a study of T cell responses to AZD1222 COVID-19 vaccine. Study-wide results and limits: Spike regions recognized by vaccine-associated CD4 TCRs spanned the protein, led by 160-218 and 743-854. The peak T cell response came first, and repertoires were sampled only after it. Spike-specific TCR breadth and depth grew following two AZD1222 doses. Clonal diversity was possibly underestimated, and white British individuals and females predominated among donors.

The protocol was immunoSEQ multiplex PCR, while the TCRdb copy is restricted to in-frame clones and leaves out a portion. The sample includes around 100,000 clones, roughly 87% of them seen just once. As concerns this clone: Its antigen remains unknown.

Germline values: CDR1 GTSNPN, CDR2 SVGIG (reference sequence). This CDR3 region has 15 residues. V was pared by 3 bases and J by 1 base, with 15 bases between. This clonotype was sampled from an adult in good health. The source was peripheral blood, collected on day 0 of AZD1222 vaccination. V is TRBV30 and J is TRBJ1-1, with TRBD1 as a possible D gene (6 bases). CDR3 protein: CAWRRGGGQNTEAFF. CDR3 bases: TGTGCCTGGAGGAGGGGCGGGGGACAGAACACTGAAGCTTTCTTT.